This TCR beta chain was profiled in a study of spatial heterogeneity in lung cancer. The CDR3 is 12 amino acids. V dropped 5 bases and J dropped 6 bases, with 9 bases sitting between them. Germline V gene data show CDR1 as SEHNR and CDR2 as FQNEAQ (reference sequence). On each TCR cDNA molecule, a unique molecular identifier was present. Using its own MiXCR run on the 5' RACE reads, TCRdb lists one record per CDR3 protein. The sample lists approximately 47,000 distinct CDR3 sequences; 7.6% were seen once. This clonotype was seen at least ten times. Indicated time point: sample taken at primary tumor resection. Researchers sequenced whole RNA taken from tumor, nontumor lung or frozen PBMC without sorting.

This TCR came from a female donor with early-stage non-small cell lung cancer. The specimen comprised PBMCs, sampled at surgery. This chain uses TRBV7-9 with TRBJ2-3; D remains unclear. DNA of the CDR3: TGTGCCAGCAGCCTTTGGCCCGATACGCAGTATTTT. It codes for CASSLWPDTQYF.